What follows are 2 T cell receptor beta chains derived from one specimen sequenced in a study of siplizumab effects on memory and regulatory T cells. Libraries were prepared by immunoSEQ multiplex PCR; TCRdb keeps only in-frame clonotypes and omits some of them. The repertoire has approximately 97,000 clones, 90% to 95% of them found once; the top ten carry approximately 1.2%. Sequenced input: CD4+ T cells sorted from blood. The receptors come from a human donor in good health.

This clone has just one count. The V and J genes are TRBV6-1 and TRBJ1-4; D is ambiguous. The CDR3 has 14 amino acids. Trimming shortened V by 1 base and J by 1 base, and 4 bases separated the two germline ends. Germline assignment: CDR1 MNHNS and CDR2 SASEGT. CDR3: CASSEGGTNEKLFF. The CDR3 nucleotides read TGTGCCAGCAGTGAAGGGGGAACTAATGAAAAACTGTTTTTT.

This rearrangement joins TRBV10-1 to TRBJ2-1, with unresolved D. This CDR3 comprises 14 residues. Trimming took 6 bases from V and 8 from J, leaving 17 bases between them. CDR1 and CDR2 from the germline V gene are WNHNN and SYGVQD (reference sequence). This chain's CDR3 is CASSKGGTSDEQFF. The CDR3 nucleotides read TGCGCCAGCAGCAAAGGCGGAACCTCGGATGAGCAGTTCTTC.